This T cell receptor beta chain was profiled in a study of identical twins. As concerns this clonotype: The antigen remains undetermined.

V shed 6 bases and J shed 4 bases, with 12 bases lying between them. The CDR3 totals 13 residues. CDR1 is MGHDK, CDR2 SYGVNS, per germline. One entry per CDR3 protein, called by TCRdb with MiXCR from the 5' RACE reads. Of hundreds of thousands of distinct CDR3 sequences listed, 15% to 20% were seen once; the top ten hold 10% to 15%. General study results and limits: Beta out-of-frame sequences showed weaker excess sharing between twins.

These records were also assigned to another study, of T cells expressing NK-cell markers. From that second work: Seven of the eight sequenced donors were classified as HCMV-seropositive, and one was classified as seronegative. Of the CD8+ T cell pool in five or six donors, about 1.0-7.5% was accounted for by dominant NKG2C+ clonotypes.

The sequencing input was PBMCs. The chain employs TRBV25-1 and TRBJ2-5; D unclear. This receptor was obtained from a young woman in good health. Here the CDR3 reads CASRKWTGETQYF. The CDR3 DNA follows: TGTGCCAGCAGAAAATGGACGGGAGAGACCCAGTACTTC.